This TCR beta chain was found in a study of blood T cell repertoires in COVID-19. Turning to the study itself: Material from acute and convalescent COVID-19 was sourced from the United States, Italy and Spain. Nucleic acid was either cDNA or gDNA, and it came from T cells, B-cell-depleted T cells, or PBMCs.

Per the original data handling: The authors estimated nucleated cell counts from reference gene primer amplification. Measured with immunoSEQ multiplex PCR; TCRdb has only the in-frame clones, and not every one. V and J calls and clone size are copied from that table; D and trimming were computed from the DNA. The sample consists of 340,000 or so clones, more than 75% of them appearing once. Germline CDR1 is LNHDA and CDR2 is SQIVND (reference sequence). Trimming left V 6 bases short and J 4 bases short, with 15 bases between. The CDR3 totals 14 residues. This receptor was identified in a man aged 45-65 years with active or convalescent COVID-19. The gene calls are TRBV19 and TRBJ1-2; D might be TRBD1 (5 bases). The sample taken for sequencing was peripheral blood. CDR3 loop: CASRPQGSGYGYTF. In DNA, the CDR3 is TGTGCCAGTAGGCCCCAGGGATCCGGCTATGGCTACACCTTC.